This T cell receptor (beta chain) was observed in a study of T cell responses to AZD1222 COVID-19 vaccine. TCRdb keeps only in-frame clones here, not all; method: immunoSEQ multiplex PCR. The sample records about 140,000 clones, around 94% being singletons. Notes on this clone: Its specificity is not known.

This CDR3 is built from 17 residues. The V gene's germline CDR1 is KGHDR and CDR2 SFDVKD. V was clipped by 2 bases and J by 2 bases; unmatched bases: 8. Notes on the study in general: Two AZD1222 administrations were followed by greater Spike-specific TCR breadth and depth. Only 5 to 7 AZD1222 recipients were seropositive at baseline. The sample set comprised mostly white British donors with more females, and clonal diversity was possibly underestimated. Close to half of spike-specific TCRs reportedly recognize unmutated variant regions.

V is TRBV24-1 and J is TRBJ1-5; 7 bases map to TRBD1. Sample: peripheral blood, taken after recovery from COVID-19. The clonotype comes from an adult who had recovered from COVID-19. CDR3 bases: TGTGCCACCAGTGATTCCCCGACAGGGCACGGCAATCAGCCCCAGCATTTT. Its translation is CATSDSPTGHGNQPQHF.